The rows below give T cell receptor beta chains drawn from one sample of a study of CXCR3-negative and CXCR3-positive naive CD8 T cells. After re-calling the 5' RACE reads, TCRdb lists one entry per CDR3 protein, DNA absent. The sample includes 25,000 to 35,000 distinct CDR3 sequences. Sequencing was performed on memory CD8+ T cells from blood. Receptor source: a human donor in good health. Some clones in this sample may be carry-over from other donors' samples. The CDR3 runs from the conserved cysteine through the conserved F or W. A row's size may be missing; if present it is once, few, many or a size class.

-,TRBV6-6,14,TRBJ2-2,CASSPDTETGELFF
-,TRBV28,15,TRBJ2-3,CVSSPREGEADTQYF
-,TRBV6-2/TRBV6-3,13,TRBJ2-1,CASSYSAGDEQFF
-,TRBV5-1,12,TRBJ2-3,CASSLVPDTQYF
-,TRBV3-1,17,TRBJ2-6,CASSQGTSSSGANVLTF
-,TRBV28,15,TRBJ2-1,CASSFYTSGNNEQFF
-,TRBV7-4,12,TRBJ1-2,CASSFSWYGYTF
medium-sized,TRBV6-2/TRBV6-3,14,TRBJ1-1,CASLKGGLSTEAFF
-,TRBV29-1,14,TRBJ2-5,CSVDGLAGAETQYF
-,TRBV7-6,14,TRBJ2-1,CATRRGLAINEQFF
-,TRBV6-2/TRBV6-3,15,TRBJ2-1,CASSYSIGSYNEQFF
-,TRBV28,15,TRBJ2-3,CASSLRDRPTDTQYF
-,TRBV3-1,15,TRBJ2-7,CASSPAGGLSYEQYF
-,TRBV27,13,TRBJ1-2,CASSPASGDGYTF
-,TRBV20-1,18,TRBJ2-7,CSARDGLAVGGDSYEQYF
-,TRBV28,14,TRBJ2-7,CASSLQGSSYEQYF
-,TRBV7-9,15,TRBJ2-2,CASSWGGQNTGELFF
-,TRBV7-9,15,TRBJ1-1,CASSLSSSGDTEAFF
-,TRBV6-4,14,TRBJ2-7,CASSESDSSYEQYF
-,TRBV12-3/TRBV12-4,12,TRBJ2-1,CASNGWNNEQFF
-,TRBV28,12,TRBJ2-7,CASSPGRYEQYF
-,TRBV20-1,13,TRBJ1-5,CSANEDRLWPQHF
-,TRBV7-2,15,TRBJ2-7,CASSPGTGSGPEQYF
-,TRBV6-6,14,TRBJ1-1,CASRPTGKGSEAFF
-,TRBV20-1,13,TRBJ2-1,CSARDGQRGLQFF
-,TRBV7-9,13,TRBJ2-5,CASSFPGIETQYF
-,TRBV20-1,15,TRBJ2-7,CSARYRTSGAYEQYF
-,TRBV7-9,14,TRBJ2-7,CASSGTVGTYEQYF
-,TRBV6-4,14,TRBJ2-3,CASSDRPDADTQYF
-,TRBV13,15,TRBJ2-1,CASSLGGQRDNEQFF
medium-sized,TRBV20-1,15,TRBJ1-6,CSAREEGRASSPLHF
-,TRBV7-3,16,TRBJ2-1,CASSLRTTSSYNEQFF